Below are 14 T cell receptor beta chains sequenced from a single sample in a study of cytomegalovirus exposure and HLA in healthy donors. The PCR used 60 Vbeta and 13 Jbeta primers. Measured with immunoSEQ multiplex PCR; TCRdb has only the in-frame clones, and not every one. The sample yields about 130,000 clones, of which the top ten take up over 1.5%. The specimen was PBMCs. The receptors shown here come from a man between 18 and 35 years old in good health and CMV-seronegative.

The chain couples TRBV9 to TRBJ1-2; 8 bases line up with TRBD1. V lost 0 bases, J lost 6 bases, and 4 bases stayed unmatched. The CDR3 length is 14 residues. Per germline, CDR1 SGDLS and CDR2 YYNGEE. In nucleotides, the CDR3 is TGTGCCAGCAGCGTAGACCAGGGGGCGAATGGCTACACCTTC. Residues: CASSVDQGANGYTF.

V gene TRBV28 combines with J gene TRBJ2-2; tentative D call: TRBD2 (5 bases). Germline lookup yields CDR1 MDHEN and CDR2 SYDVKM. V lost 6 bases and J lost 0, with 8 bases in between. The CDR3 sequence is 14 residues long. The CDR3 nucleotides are TGTGCCAGCAGCGGGATTCCGAACACCGGGGAGCTGTTTTTT. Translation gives CASSGIPNTGELFF.

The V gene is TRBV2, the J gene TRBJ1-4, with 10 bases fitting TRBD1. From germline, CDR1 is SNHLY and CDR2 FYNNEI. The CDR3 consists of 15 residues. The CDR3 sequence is CARRGTGVNNEKLFF. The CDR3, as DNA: TGTGCGCGCCGTGGGACAGGGGTTAATAATGAAAAACTGTTTTTT.

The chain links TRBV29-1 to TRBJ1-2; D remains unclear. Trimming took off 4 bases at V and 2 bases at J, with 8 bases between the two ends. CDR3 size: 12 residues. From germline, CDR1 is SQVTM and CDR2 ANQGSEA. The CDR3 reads CSVVDGNYGYTF. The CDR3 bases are TGCAGCGTTGTAGACGGGAACTATGGCTACACCTTC.

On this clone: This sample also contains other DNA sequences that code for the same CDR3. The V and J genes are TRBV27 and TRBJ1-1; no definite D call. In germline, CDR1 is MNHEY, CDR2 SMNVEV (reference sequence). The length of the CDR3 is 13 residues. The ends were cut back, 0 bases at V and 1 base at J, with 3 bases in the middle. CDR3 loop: CASSLSRNTEAFF. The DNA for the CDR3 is TGTGCCAGCAGTTTATCGAGGAACACTGAAGCTTTCTTT.

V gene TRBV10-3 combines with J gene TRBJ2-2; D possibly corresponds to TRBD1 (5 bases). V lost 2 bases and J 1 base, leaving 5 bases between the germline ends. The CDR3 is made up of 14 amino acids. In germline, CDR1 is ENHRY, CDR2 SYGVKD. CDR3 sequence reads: CAISEGQNTGELFF. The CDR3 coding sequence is TGTGCCATCAGTGAGGGACAGAACACCGGGGAGCTGTTTTTT.

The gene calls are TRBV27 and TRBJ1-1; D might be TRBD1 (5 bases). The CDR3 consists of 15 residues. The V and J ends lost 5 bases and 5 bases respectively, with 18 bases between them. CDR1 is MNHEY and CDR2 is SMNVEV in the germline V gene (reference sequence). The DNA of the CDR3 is TGTGCCAGCAGTCCACTTGGTGCAGGGCTTACTGAAGCTTTCTTT. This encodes CASSPLGAGLTEAFF.

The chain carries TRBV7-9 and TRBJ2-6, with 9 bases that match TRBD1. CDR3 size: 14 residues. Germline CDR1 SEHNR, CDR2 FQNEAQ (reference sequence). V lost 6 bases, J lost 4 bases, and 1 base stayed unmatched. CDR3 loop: CASRQGAGANVLTF. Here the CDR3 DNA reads TGTGCCAGCAGACAGGGGGCAGGGGCCAACGTCCTGACTTTC.

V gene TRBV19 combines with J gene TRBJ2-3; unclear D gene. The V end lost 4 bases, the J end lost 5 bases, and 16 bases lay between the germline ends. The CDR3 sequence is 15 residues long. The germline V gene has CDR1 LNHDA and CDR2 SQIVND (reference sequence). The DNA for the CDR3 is TGTGCCAGTAGTAGCGGCAGCGAGAAAAAAGATACGCAGTATTTT. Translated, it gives CASSSGSEKKDTQYF.

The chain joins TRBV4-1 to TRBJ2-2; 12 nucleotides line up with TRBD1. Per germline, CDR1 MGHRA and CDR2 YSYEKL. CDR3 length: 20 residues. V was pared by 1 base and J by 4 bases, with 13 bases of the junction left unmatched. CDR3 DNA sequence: TGCGCCAGCAGCCAAGTAGGCCCATCCGGGACAGGGGGCCGCACCGGGGAGCTGTTTTTT. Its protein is CASSQVGPSGTGGRTGELFF.

The CDR3 DNA follows: TGTGCCAGCAGCGGAGGGACAGGGCGAGCACAAGAGACCCAGTACTTC. Translated, it gives CASSGGTGRAQETQYF. This chain links TRBV7-8 with TRBJ2-5, with TRBD1 identical over 9 bases. The CDR3 runs to 16 residues. Per germline, CDR1 SGHVS and CDR2 FQNEAQ. V trimming: 5 bases; J trimming: 2 bases; junction bases outside the gene matches: 9.

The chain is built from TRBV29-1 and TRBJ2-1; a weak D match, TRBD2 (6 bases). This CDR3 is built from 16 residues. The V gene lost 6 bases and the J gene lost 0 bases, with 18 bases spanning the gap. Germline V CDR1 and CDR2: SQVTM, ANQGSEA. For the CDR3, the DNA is TGCAGCGTCCCCTTGCCCGGGAGAGCCTCCTACAATGAGCAGTTCTTC. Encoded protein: CSVPLPGRASYNEQFF.

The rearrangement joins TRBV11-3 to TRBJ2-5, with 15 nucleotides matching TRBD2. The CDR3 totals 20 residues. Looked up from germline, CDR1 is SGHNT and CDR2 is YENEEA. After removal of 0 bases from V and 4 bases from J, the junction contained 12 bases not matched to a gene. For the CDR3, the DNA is TGTGCCAGCAGCTTAGATGACCCCGGACTAGCGGGAGGGCCCTCAGAGACCCAGTACTTC. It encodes CASSLDDPGLAGGPSETQYF. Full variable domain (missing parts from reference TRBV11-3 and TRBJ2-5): EAGVVQSPRYKIIEKKQPVAFWCNPISGHNTLYWYLQNLGQGPELLIRYENEEAVDDSQLPKDRFSAERLKGVDSTLKIQPAELGDSAVYLCASSLDDPGLAGGPSETQYFGPGTRLLVL.

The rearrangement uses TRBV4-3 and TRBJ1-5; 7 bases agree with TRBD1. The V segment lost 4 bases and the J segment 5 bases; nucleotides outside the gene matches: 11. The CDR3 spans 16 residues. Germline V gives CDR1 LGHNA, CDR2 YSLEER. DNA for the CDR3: TGCGCCAGCAGCCCGACGAGGGACAGCGCTTATCAGCCCCAGCATTTT. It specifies CASSPTRDSAYQPQHF.